This is a list of T cell receptor beta chains from one sample in a study of response to subunit inactivated influenza vaccine. TCRdb re-called the RT-PCR reads with MiXCR, one entry per CDR3 protein. The table has hundreds of thousands of distinct CDR3 sequences, around 13% seen once; the top ten hold 7.5% to 9%. The material was PBMCs from blood, obtained 14 to 15 days before vaccination. These receptors all stem from a man aged 45-60 years who received an inactivated influenza vaccine. CDR3s include the opening cysteine and the closing phenylalanine or tryptophan. Each record gives: J gene, V gene, CDR3 protein.

j_call: TRBJ2-1; v_call: TRBV7-3; cdr3_aa: CASSPELRGGVQFF
j_call: TRBJ2-7; v_call: TRBV7-7; cdr3_aa: CASSPTFTGGEQYF
j_call: TRBJ2-1; v_call: TRBV19; cdr3_aa: CASSIGTSPNEQFF
j_call: TRBJ2-1; v_call: TRBV4-3; cdr3_aa: CASSQEESSAANEQFF
j_call: TRBJ2-7; v_call: TRBV20-1; cdr3_aa: CSASNFKVSHEQYF
j_call: TRBJ1-2; v_call: TRBV12-3/TRBV12-4; cdr3_aa: CASRPTTNYGYTF
j_call: TRBJ2-7; v_call: TRBV11-2; cdr3_aa: CASSPRDRSGSEQYF
j_call: TRBJ2-3; v_call: TRBV29-1; cdr3_aa: CSAERPGQGTDTQYF
j_call: TRBJ2-7; v_call: TRBV29-1; cdr3_aa: CSVVLLADYSYEQYF
j_call: TRBJ2-7; v_call: TRBV20-1; cdr3_aa: CSARGGRGKYEQYF
j_call: TRBJ1-5; v_call: TRBV6-1; cdr3_aa: CASRMYQTGNNQPQHF
j_call: TRBJ2-1; v_call: TRBV29-1; cdr3_aa: CSVHNGRDNEQFF
j_call: TRBJ1-2; v_call: TRBV2; cdr3_aa: CASRPGNYGYTF
j_call: TRBJ2-7; v_call: TRBV27; cdr3_aa: CASTPQTGPHEQYF
j_call: TRBJ2-5; v_call: TRBV2; cdr3_aa: CASRWTGGETQYF
j_call: TRBJ1-2; v_call: TRBV6-1; cdr3_aa: CASKRVGNYGYTF
j_call: TRBJ1-5; v_call: TRBV11-2; cdr3_aa: CASSPNRGGQPQHF
j_call: TRBJ2-5; v_call: TRBV18; cdr3_aa: CASSPGGREETQYF
j_call: TRBJ2-7; v_call: TRBV28; cdr3_aa: CASSQLGGRDEQYF
j_call: TRBJ2-7; v_call: TRBV5-1; cdr3_aa: CASSFRDRATYEQYF
j_call: TRBJ2-7; v_call: TRBV5-8; cdr3_aa: CASSPWDSSYEQYF
j_call: TRBJ2-7; v_call: TRBV10-1; cdr3_aa: CASRKDPGTADYEQYF
j_call: TRBJ2-3; v_call: TRBV6-5; cdr3_aa: CASSYPTHRGSPDTQYF